These T cell receptor beta chains were read from a single sample in a study of shared clonotypes between healthy human individuals. Profiling relied on immunoSEQ multiplex PCR, and the TCRdb table lists in-frame clones only, not all of them. The sample yields 2 million to 2.5 million clones, approximately 96% seen once. The sample consisted of naive CD4+ T cells sorted from blood. Receptors were obtained from a man aged 18 to 29 in good health. The CDR3 runs from the conserved cysteine through the conserved F or W. D genes are given only for firm matches. Clone size, where shown, is once, few, many, or a class for clones that have expanded.

TRBV5-4,TRBJ1-2,-,-,TGTGCCAGCAGGGAAATGGGACGTACTAACTATGGCTACACCTTC,CASREMGRTNYGYTF
TRBV30,TRBJ1-1,-,-,TGTGCCTGGAGCCTATGGTCCTCTGAAGCTTTCTTT,CAWSLWSSEAFF
TRBV6-1,TRBJ2-7,TRBD1,once,TGTGCCAGCAGGACAGGGTCCTACGAGCAGTACTTC,CASRTGSYEQYF
TRBV5-1,TRBJ2-7,-,-,TGCGCCAGCAGCTTGGCAGGGTCCCACGAGCAGTACTTC,CASSLAGSHEQYF
TRBV6-1,TRBJ1-2,-,-,TGTGCCGCGCATCGTGGCTATGGCTACACCTTC,CAAHRGYGYTF
TRBV7-7,TRBJ2-1,-,-,TGTGCTAGCAGCCTGTCCCGGGACTCCGTGAAGTTCTTC,CASSLSRDSVKFF
TRBV6-5,TRBJ2-7,TRBD1,-,TGTGCCAGCAGTTACGTAGGTGGACAGGGCACCTACGAGCAGTACTTC,CASSYVGGQGTYEQYF
TRBV29-1,TRBJ2-2,TRBD1,once,TGCAGCGTCAGGGGGCAAGGCACCGGGGAGCTGTTTTTT,CSVRGQGTGELFF
TRBV2,TRBJ2-3,-,-,TGTGCCAGCAGCCAAGAAAAGAAAAGGGGTGCAGATACGCAGTATTTT,CASSQEKKRGADTQYF
TRBV9,TRBJ2-3,TRBD2,-,TGTGCCAGCAGCCCTCTAGCGGGAGGGCCCTTGAACACAGATACGCAGTATTTT,CASSPLAGGPLNTDTQYF
TRBV6-1,TRBJ2-3,TRBD1,-,TGTGCCAGCAGCGATACAGGGGGCAGTACAGATACGCAGTATTTT,CASSDTGGSTDTQYF
TRBV9,TRBJ1-3,-,-,TGTGCCAGCAGCTTCGCGGAAGGGGTCTCTGGAAACACCATATATTTT,CASSFAEGVSGNTIYF
TRBV11-2,TRBJ1-1,TRBD1,-,TGTGCCAGCAGCTTCCTCCAGGGGGCCCCGCGTTCTAGGACTGAAGCTTTCTTT,CASSFLQGAPRSRTEAFF
TRBV15,TRBJ1-3,-,-,TGTGCCACCAGCAGAGACACGAACACCATATATTTT,CATSRDTNTIYF
TRBV5-1,TRBJ2-7,TRBD2,-,TGCGCCAGCAGCTTCGACAGGGGCAGCGGGAGGGCCTCTATCAACTACGAGCAGTACTTC,CASSFDRGSGRASINYEQYF
TRBV7-2,TRBJ1-6,-,-,TGTGCCAGCAGCTTAGGAGGGTTACAAGTCCCCCTCCACTTT,CASSLGGLQVPLHF
TRBV14,TRBJ2-7,-,-,TGTGCCAGCAGCCAAGAAAATGCCATCTACGAGCAGTACTTC,CASSQENAIYEQYF
TRBV6-6,TRBJ1-2,-,-,TGTGCCAGCAGTTTTTCCGCGGGCAGGATACGTGGCTACACCTTC,CASSFSAGRIRGYTF
TRBV5-4,TRBJ2-1,-,-,TGTGCCAGCAGCTTGCTTAGGGGAGGCGATGAGCAGTTCTTC,CASSLLRGGDEQFF
TRBV7-9,TRBJ2-7,-,-,TGTGCCAGCAGCTTGCAGACCTACGAGCAGTACTTC,CASSLQTYEQYF
TRBV6-5,TRBJ2-7,TRBD2,-,TGTGCCAGCAAACCCGGGAGGGCCTACGAGCAGTACTTC,CASKPGRAYEQYF
TRBV7-2,TRBJ1-1,TRBD1,-,TGTGCCAGCAGCTTAGGACAGGGGAAGGGCACTGAAGCTTTCTTT,CASSLGQGKGTEAFF
TRBV2,TRBJ1-1,-,-,TGTGCCAGCAGTGCATCCTTCTCGAACACTGAAGCTTTCTTT,CASSASFSNTEAFF
TRBV5-1,TRBJ2-1,TRBD2,-,TGCGCCAGCAGTTCGTCTAGCGGGGTCACCAATGAGCAGTTCTTC,CASSSSSGVTNEQFF
TRBV2,TRBJ2-7,TRBD2,-,TGTGCCAGCAGTAGCGGACTAGCGGGAGACGAGCAGTACTTC,CASSSGLAGDEQYF
TRBV19,TRBJ1-1,-,-,TGTGCCAGTAGTATAGTCCCGGAGCTGAACACTGAAGCTTTCTTT,CASSIVPELNTEAFF
TRBV2,TRBJ2-3,-,-,TGTGCCAGCAGCCGGACTGGGGATACGCAGTATTTT,CASSRTGDTQYF
TRBV5-1,TRBJ1-6,-,-,TGCGCCAGCAGCTTGTTAGGACAAGGAAGTTCACCCCTCCACTTT,CASSLLGQGSSPLHF
TRBV6-6,TRBJ2-7,-,-,TGTGCCAGCAGTTGGGGGAAGGGGGTCGGAGAGCAGTACTTC,CASSWGKGVGEQYF
TRBV5-4,TRBJ2-4,-,-,TGTGCCAGCAGCTTGGGAAGTCGTAGGGGAGGTGAAAACATTCAGTACTTC,CASSLGSRRGGENIQYF
TRBV2,TRBJ2-1,-,-,TGTGCCAGCAGTGAAAATGGCAGGGGTTCCTACAATGAGCAGTTCTTC,CASSENGRGSYNEQFF
TRBV29-1,TRBJ2-7,-,-,TGCAGCGTCGAGGCGGGACAGCTCTACGAGCAGTACTTC,CSVEAGQLYEQYF
TRBV11-2,TRBJ1-2,-,-,TGTGCCAGCAGCTTAACGGGCGGGAAAGCTAACTATGGCTACACCTTC,CASSLTGGKANYGYTF
TRBV27,TRBJ2-7,-,-,TGTGCCAGCAGTTTAAGGGGTCACGAGCAGTACTTC,CASSLRGHEQYF
TRBV6-5,TRBJ2-5,-,-,TGTGCCAGCAGTTCTAGCAGAACAGAGACCCAGTACTTC,CASSSSRTETQYF
TRBV7-8,TRBJ2-3,TRBD2,-,TGTGCCAGCAGCTTGGGACTAGCGGGAGTCAGCACAGATACGCAGTATTTT,CASSLGLAGVSTDTQYF
TRBV28,TRBJ2-1,-,-,TGTGCCAGCAGGGGCGGACTCGTAGGAAACAATGAGCAGTTCTTC,CASRGGLVGNNEQFF
TRBV6-5,TRBJ1-6,TRBD1,few,TGTGCCAGCCACCTCCGAGGGGGCGGTTCACCCCTCCACTTT,CASHLRGGGSPLHF
TRBV6-1,TRBJ1-1,-,-,TGTGCCAGCAGTGTAACAGGGAATACTGAAGCTTTCTTT,CASSVTGNTEAFF
TRBV2,TRBJ1-1,TRBD1,-,TGTGCCAGCAGTCTTTGGACAGGGACGGGGGACACTGAAGCTTTCTTT,CASSLWTGTGDTEAFF
TRBV5-1,TRBJ2-7,-,once,TGCGCCAGCAGGGGGACTTCCTACGAGCAGTACTTC,CASRGTSYEQYF
TRBV5-1,TRBJ2-7,TRBD1,-,TGCGCCAGCAGCTCGACAGGGACGACCTACGAGCAGTACTTC,CASSSTGTTYEQYF
TRBV7-2,TRBJ1-5,TRBD1,-,TGTGCCAGCAGCCGGGACAGTAATCAGCCCCAGCATTTT,CASSRDSNQPQHF